Listed below are T cell receptor beta chains from one sample, sequenced in a study of T cells in Graves' hyperthyroidism and ophthalmopathy. MiXCR, run by TCRdb on the multiplex PCR reads, gives a single entry per CDR3 protein. Among some 350,000 distinct CDR3 sequences listed, approximately 19% were seen once. The sequenced material came from blood. Source of these receptors: a woman aged 18-29 years with Graves' hyperthyroidism. CDR3s include the opening cysteine and the closing phenylalanine or tryptophan. A D gene is named only where the DNA matches it firmly.

v_call	j_call	d_call	cdr3_aa
TRBV19	TRBJ1-1	-	CASSIGNTEAFF
TRBV20-1	TRBJ2-7	-	CSARGGTYEQYF
TRBV19	TRBJ2-5	-	CASSILDNRETQYF
TRBV27	TRBJ2-7	-	CASSPTAGATGEQYF
TRBV2	TRBJ2-2	TRBD2	CASRRAGALTGELFF
TRBV29-1	TRBJ2-7	TRBD1	CSAGTGGLGEQYF
TRBV24-1	TRBJ1-5	-	CATSDATGPSFWPQHF
TRBV5-1	TRBJ1-2	-	CASSFTQTGADYGYTF
TRBV4-1	TRBJ2-7	-	CASSAWGGFDEQYF
TRBV2	TRBJ2-5	-	CASTRGPQETQYF
TRBV12-3/TRBV12-4	TRBJ1-6	TRBD1	CASSLFSWTGGSYNSPLHF
TRBV29-1	TRBJ1-6	-	CSVRESYNSPLHF
TRBV10-3	TRBJ2-7	-	CAISKGDDEQYF
TRBV12-3/TRBV12-4	TRBJ1-1	-	CASSGRLSNTEAFF
TRBV10-3	TRBJ2-2	-	CAISEWGSTGELFF
TRBV12-3/TRBV12-4	TRBJ2-2	TRBD1	CASTRTGQVSTGELFF
TRBV6-5	TRBJ1-1	TRBD1	CASSLLQGQAGVTEAFF
TRBV24-1	TRBJ2-5	TRBD1	CATSDPTGGKETQYF
TRBV20-1	TRBJ2-7	TRBD2	CSARGVTSGSYEQYF
TRBV11-2	TRBJ2-5	TRBD2	CASSLGTSGGTQETQYF
TRBV27	TRBJ1-1	-	CASSWTVNMNTEAFF
TRBV28	TRBJ1-3	TRBD1	CASWDRGNTIYF
TRBV28	TRBJ2-2	TRBD2	CASSLGGIAGTTGELFF
TRBV6-2/TRBV6-3	TRBJ1-5	TRBD1	CATEDRGNQPQHF
TRBV12-3/TRBV12-4	TRBJ1-2	-	CASSASVANYGYTF
TRBV13	TRBJ2-7	-	CASSSWTESNEQYF
TRBV10-3	TRBJ2-7	TRBD1	CAIRPQTGHISYEQYF
TRBV13	TRBJ2-7	-	CASAAASYEQYF
TRBV12-3/TRBV12-4	TRBJ1-5	-	CASSLSGPKVPQHF
TRBV2	TRBJ1-5	TRBD1	CASRRTGSENQPQHF
TRBV7-9	TRBJ1-1	-	CASSSRDMNTEAFF
TRBV6-1	TRBJ1-1	-	CASSETGLTEAFF
TRBV30	TRBJ2-7	TRBD1	CAWRRQGKGYEQYF
TRBV6-2/TRBV6-3	TRBJ2-5	TRBD1	CASSYRLDRVQETQYF
TRBV28	TRBJ2-5	-	CASSQIQGEGETQYF
TRBV15	TRBJ2-5	TRBD2	CATSRGTSGGATQYF
TRBV10-2	TRBJ1-1	-	CASFPRETRMGEAFF
TRBV7-3	TRBJ1-1	-	CASSAYTNTEAFF
TRBV18	TRBJ2-7	TRBD1	CASGGTGYEQYF
TRBV2	TRBJ1-2	-	CASRQEGGYTF
TRBV2	TRBJ1-3	TRBD1	CASSDHGTGGNTIYF
TRBV6-1	TRBJ1-2	-	CASSDREGYTF
TRBV7-8	TRBJ1-5	-	CASSTGKDQPQHF
TRBV7-9	TRBJ2-4	-	CASSFGKNIQYF
TRBV12-3/TRBV12-4	TRBJ1-1	-	CASSLLGGAEAFF
TRBV28	TRBJ1-2	-	CASSRINYGYTF
TRBV12-3/TRBV12-4	TRBJ1-5	TRBD1	CASSPPLDRVNQPQHF
TRBV9	TRBJ2-7	-	CASSPEGDYSYEQYF
TRBV2	TRBJ2-5	TRBD2	CASRWTSGEYETQYF
TRBV28	TRBJ2-7	-	CASTIDLSSYEQYF
TRBV7-9	TRBJ2-5	-	CASSFVRGSKTQYF
TRBV28	TRBJ1-1	-	CASSLGLGTEAFF
TRBV12-3/TRBV12-4	TRBJ1-2	-	CASSLGIGHTF